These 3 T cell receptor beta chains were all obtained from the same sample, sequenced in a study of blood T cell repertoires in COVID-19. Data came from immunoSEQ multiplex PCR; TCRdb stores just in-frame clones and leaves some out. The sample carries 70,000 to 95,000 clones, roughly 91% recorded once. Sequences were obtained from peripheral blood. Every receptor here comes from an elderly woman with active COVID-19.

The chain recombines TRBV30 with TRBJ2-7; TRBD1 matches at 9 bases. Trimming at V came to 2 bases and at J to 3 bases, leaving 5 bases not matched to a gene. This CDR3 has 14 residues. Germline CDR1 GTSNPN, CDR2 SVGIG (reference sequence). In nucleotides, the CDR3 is TGTGCCTGGAGTTGGACGGGACAGGGCTACGAGCAGTACTTC. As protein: CAWSWTGQGYEQYF.

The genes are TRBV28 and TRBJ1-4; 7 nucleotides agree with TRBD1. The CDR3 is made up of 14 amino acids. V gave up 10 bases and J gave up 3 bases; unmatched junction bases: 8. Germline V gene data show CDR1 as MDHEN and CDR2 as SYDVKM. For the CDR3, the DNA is TGTGCCACCGGGACAGCACCCGCTAATGAAAAACTGTTTTTT. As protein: CATGTAPANEKLFF.

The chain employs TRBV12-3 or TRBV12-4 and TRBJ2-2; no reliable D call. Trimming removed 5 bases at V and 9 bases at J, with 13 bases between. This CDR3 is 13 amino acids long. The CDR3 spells CASSPVGPRELFF. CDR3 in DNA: TGTGCCAGCAGTCCCGTGGGCCCCCGGGAGCTGTTTTTT.